This T cell receptor (beta chain) was sequenced for a study of T cell responses to AZD1222 COVID-19 vaccine. Study-level points and caveats: Baseline antibody screening turned up just six seropositive AZD1222 recipients. Scientists sampled the repertoires only once the peak T cell response had passed.

Comment on this clone: Its target is not known.

Profiling relied on immunoSEQ multiplex PCR, and the TCRdb table lists in-frame clones only, not all of them. The profile shows around 180,000 clones, approximately 90% of them singletons. Germline lookup yields CDR1 LGHDT and CDR2 YNNKEL (reference sequence). Trimming cost V 6 bases and J 6 bases, with 15 bases left between them. The CDR3 extends over 14 amino acids. The genes are TRBV3-1 (or the pseudogene TRBV3-2) and TRBJ2-1, with D perhaps given as TRBD1 or TRBD2 (6 bases each). The TCR originated in an adult in good health. Sample: peripheral blood, taken on day 0 of AZD1222 vaccination. CDR3: CASSLMGGPNEQFF. CDR3 DNA: TGTGCCAGCAGTCTTATGGGGGGCCCCAATGAGCAGTTCTTC.